One sample yielded the 19 T cell receptor beta chains listed below, sequenced in a study of early T cells in non-severe SARS-CoV-2 infection. TCRdb ran MiXCR on the 5' RACE reads and lists one entry per CDR3 protein. The sample carries about 83,000 distinct CDR3 sequences, roughly an eighth recorded once. The sample was whole blood. The receptors stem from an adult who was a healthcare worker with PCR-confirmed SARS-CoV-2 infection or an uninfected control (not recorded which).

This clonotype has just a few counts. The gene calls are TRBV7-2 and TRBJ2-2; TRBD1 aligns across 7 bases. CDR1 is SGHTA and CDR2 is FQGNSA in the germline V gene. The CDR3 sequence is 14 residues long. The V segment lost 5 bases and the J segment 7 bases; nucleotides outside the gene matches: 7. The DNA of the CDR3 is TGTGCCAGCAGCCCCGCAACAGGGGTCGGGGAGCTGTTTTTT. Translation: CASSPATGVGELFF.

This clonotype was found a few times. V gene TRBV7-9 combines with J gene TRBJ2-1; D uncertain. V was cut by 4 bases and J by 0 bases, with 13 bases left in between. In germline, CDR1 is SEHNR, CDR2 FQNEAQ (reference sequence). The CDR3 length is 16 residues. CDR3: CASSSPRHSSYNEQFF. The CDR3 nucleotides are TGTGCCAGCAGCTCCCCGCGACATAGCTCCTACAATGAGCAGTTCTTC.

The chain combines TRBV30 with TRBJ1-6; perhaps TRBD1 as D (5 bases). There are 14 residues in the CDR3. V lost 0 bases and J 4 bases, leaving 7 bases between the germline ends. Germline loops: CDR1 GTSNPN, CDR2 SVGIG (reference sequence). The CDR3 loop is CAWSVQAYNSPLHF. The CDR3 DNA is TGTGCCTGGAGTGTACAGGCTTATAATTCACCCCTCCACTTT.

This clonotype showed up just a few times. The V gene is TRBV6-1, the J gene TRBJ1-2; the match to TRBD1 covers 8 bases. J lost 5 bases, V lost 7 bases, and 9 bases had no gene match. This CDR3 has 14 residues. Germline V gene sequence: CDR1 MNHNS, CDR2 SASEGT. The chain's CDR3 is CASIPPGGGYGYTF. CDR3 nucleotides: TGTGCCAGCATACCTCCAGGGGGCGGGTATGGCTACACCTTC.

This clonotype appeared a single time. This chain connects TRBV20-1 to TRBJ2-7; maybe TRBD2 (5 bases). The CDR3 contains 14 residues. V was pared by 6 bases and J by 6 bases, with 21 bases between. Germline assignment: CDR1 DFQATT and CDR2 SNEGSKA (reference sequence). CDR3 loop: CSAGDWTPLGEQYF. The CDR3 region has the DNA TGCAGTGCGGGAGATTGGACCCCGCTGGGCGAGCAGTACTTC.

This clonotype was recorded many times. This chain uses TRBV12-3 or TRBV12-4 with TRBJ1-1; 10 positions agree with TRBD1. The CDR3 covers 14 residues. The V gene end was trimmed by 6 bases and the J gene end by 10 bases; junction bases not matched to a gene: 11. In DNA, the CDR3 is TGTGCCAGCAGCTACCCGGGGACAGGGGTTGGAGCTTTCTTT. Protein product: CASSYPGTGVGAFF.

Many counts were recorded for this clonotype. The chain has TRBV5-5 and TRBJ1-2; D possibly corresponds to TRBD1 (6 bases). The germline gives CDR1 SGHKS, CDR2 YYEKEE (reference sequence). Deletions cut 1 base from V and 6 bases from J, with 10 bases between. The CDR3 is made up of 13 amino acids. CDR3 residues: CASSLRAGDGYTF. DNA for the CDR3: TGTGCCAGCAGCTTGCGGGCAGGGGATGGCTACACCTTC.

This clonotype was found many times. The chain uses TRBV30 and TRBJ1-1; TRBD1 is a possible D gene (6 bases). Germline CDR1 and CDR2: GTSNPN and SVGIG (reference sequence). Trimming took off 5 bases at V and 10 bases at J, with 17 bases between the two ends. CDR3 length: 12 residues. CDR3 residues: CAWEIRGAGAFF. CDR3 DNA sequence: TGTGCCTGGGAAATCAGGGGAGCAGGAGCTTTCTTT.

The gene calls are TRBV29-1 and TRBJ2-3; TRBD1 matches 9 bases. V trimming: 7 bases; J trimming: 1 base; junction bases outside the gene matches: 18. Germline values: CDR1 SQVTM, CDR2 ANQGSEA. CDR3 length equals 18 residues. CDR3 in DNA: TGCAGCGCCGGCGAGTCGGACAGGGGCGAGTGGGGCACAGATACGCAGTATTTT. It yields the protein CSAGESDRGEWGTDTQYF.

This clonotype has at least ten counts. The chain couples TRBV6-6 to TRBJ2-1; 10 bases agree with TRBD2. Trimming at V came to 10 bases and at J to 0 bases, leaving 9 bases not matched to a gene. Germline loops: CDR1 MNHNY, CDR2 SVGAGI (reference sequence). The CDR3 extends over 16 amino acids. The CDR3 DNA reads as TGTGCCACGGGCTCTATAGCGGGGGGCTCCTACAATGAGCAGTTCTTC. Its protein product is CATGSIAGGSYNEQFF.

This clonotype was seen at least ten times. The rearrangement joins TRBV29-1 to TRBJ2-2; D not certain. Germline V gene data show CDR1 as SQVTM and CDR2 as ANQGSEA. V was pared by 5 bases and J by 6 bases, with 7 bases between. The CDR3 consists of 11 residues. CDR3 sequence: CSVRDAGELFF. Written as DNA, the CDR3 is TGCAGCGTTAGAGACGCCGGGGAGCTGTTTTTT.

This clonotype turned up a few times. The chain couples TRBV5-6 to TRBJ2-3, with 8 nucleotides matching TRBD2. This CDR3 has 15 residues. From germline, CDR1 is SGHDT and CDR2 YYEEEE. The V segment lost 5 bases and the J segment 7 bases; nucleotides outside the gene matches: 12. CDR3 nucleotide sequence: TGTGCCAGCAGTTCTGGACTAGCTCGTAGAAATACGCAGTATTTT. This encodes CASSSGLARRNTQYF.

The CDR3 DNA follows: TGTGCCAGCACCCACCGTATACCACTACCCCGACCCAGCGGGGCCCTAGAACCCAATGAGCAGTTCTTC. This codes for CASTHRIPLPRPSGALEPNEQFF. The chain employs TRBV3-1 and TRBJ2-1, with 7 bases fitting TRBD2. Losses at the gene ends were 7 bases for V and 6 bases for J; bases not matched to a gene: 36. Germline CDR1 reads LGHDT; CDR2 reads YNNKEL (reference sequence). CDR3 length: 23 residues.

Concerning this clonotype itself: A single base separates this from a much larger clone, so it may be a read error. This chain links TRBV3-1 with TRBJ2-1; TRBD2 matches 8 bases. The CDR3 consists of 15 residues. Germline V gives CDR1 LGHDT, CDR2 YNNKEL (reference sequence). The V gene end was trimmed by 0 bases and the J gene end by 11 bases; junction bases not matched to a gene: 9. The CDR3 DNA follows: TGTGCCAGCAGCCAAGAGACTAGCGTTTGGAATAAGCAGTTCTTC. This translates into CASSQETSVWNKQFF.

This clonotype was counted ten times or more. V usage is TRBV6-2 or TRBV6-3 and J usage is TRBJ1-5, with 7 bases matching TRBD1. V was clipped by 5 bases and J by 1 base; unmatched bases: 14. CDR3 size: 18 residues. Looked up from germline, CDR1 is MNHEY and CDR2 is SVGEGT. The CDR3 reads CASSHRGLGESSNQPQHF. DNA of the CDR3: TGTGCCAGCAGTCACAGGGGCTTAGGGGAATCGAGCAATCAGCCCCAGCATTTT.

This clonotype showed up just a few times. The chain uses TRBV6-1 and TRBJ1-2; no clear D gene. This CDR3 region has 11 residues. The germline V gene encodes CDR1 MNHNS and CDR2 SASEGT. The V end lost 9 bases, the J end lost 5 bases, and 10 bases lay between the germline ends. This chain's CDR3 is CARGDGYGYTF. Here the CDR3 DNA reads TGTGCCAGGGGAGACGGGTATGGCTACACCTTC.

This clonotype was seen at least ten times. V and J are TRBV12-3 or TRBV12-4 and TRBJ2-5, with a possible D match to TRBD2 (6 bases). The CDR3 consists of 13 residues. Trimming removed 2 bases from V and 5 bases from J, with 9 bases in between. CDR3 coding DNA: TGTGCCAGCAGTTTAACGGGGACTGAGACCCAGTACTTC. Protein: CASSLTGTETQYF.

This clonotype was recorded at least ten times. The chain joins TRBV27 to TRBJ1-2; 8 bases map to TRBD1. The germline V gene encodes CDR1 MNHEY and CDR2 SMNVEV (reference sequence). The CDR3 is 15 amino acids. V trimming: 5 bases; J trimming: 6 bases; junction bases outside the gene matches: 11. CDR3 sequence: CASSEVARTGNGYTF. CDR3 nucleotides: TGTGCCAGCAGTGAGGTTGCGCGGACAGGGAATGGCTACACCTTC.

V and J are TRBV3-1 and TRBJ1-3; D call uncertain. The CDR3 consists of 16 residues. In germline, CDR1 is LGHDT, CDR2 YNNKEL (reference sequence). Between the trimmed V and J ends, which lost 4 bases and 2 bases, there was a span of 15 bases. The CDR3 DNA is TGTGCCAGCAGCCCCTTTCAGGCCCTGGCTGGAAACACCATATATTTT. Its protein product is CASSPFQALAGNTIYF.